The present TCR beta chain was sequenced within a study of T cells in localized non-small cell lung cancer. A remark on this clone: The antigen remains unidentified.

This table comes from immunoSEQ multiplex PCR, and its TCRdb copy is limited to in-frame clones, with some not included. The sample contains roughly 77,000 clones, roughly 91% of which appear only once. Study-level points and caveats: Among blood samples, higher T cell density accompanied longer overall survival.

Trimming removed 2 bases from V and 4 bases from J; junction bases left unmatched: 7. This CDR3 region has 17 residues. Germline values: CDR1 SGHRS, CDR2 YFSETQ. Sequences were derived from peripheral blood, sampled before any cancer treatment. The receptor was isolated from a woman aged 40-70 years with stage I squamous cell lung carcinoma. J is TRBJ2-2 and V is TRBV5-1, with 11 bases identical to TRBD2. Here the CDR3 DNA reads TGCGCCAGCAGCTTATTAGCGGGGGGGCCGACCACCGGGGAGCTGTTTTTT. Its translation: CASSLLAGGPTTGELFF.